This T cell receptor beta chain is drawn from a study of T cell repertoires in cytomegalovirus infection. The overall study: Public TCR beta signatures provided an indication of both CMV infection and a matching HLA type.

Overall study results and limits: CMV-specific TCR beta clonotypes restricted by HLA-C were the ones dominating the ex vivo response. Individuals carrying CMV plus the relevant HLA were identified by cumulative frequency of public TCR beta families.

TCRdb fed the reads into MiXCR, producing one record per CDR3 protein. Among about 740,000 distinct CDR3 sequences listed, under 40% were seen once. The table lists this clonotype with a count of one. Its antigen remains unknown. An end of the junction does not agree with germline; a read error may underlie this. The CDR3 length is 13 residues. Per germline, CDR1 SGHVS and CDR2 FNYEAQ. The sequence was collected from a human donor in good health (CMV status not recorded). Some clones in this sample may be carry-over from other donors' samples. Sequencing was done on a sample of PBMCs. V gene TRBV7-6 combines with J gene TRBJ1-5, with unresolved D. CDR3 region: CASSPAGNQPHHF. The CDR3 DNA reads TGTGCCAGCAGCCCCGCGGGCAATCAGCCCCATCATTTT.